One T cell receptor beta chain is described in this entry. The antigen remains unidentified. 5'RACE primed from the constant segment yielded TCR alpha and TCR beta cDNA libraries bearing sample barcodes and UMIs. TCRdb used MiXCR to reprocess the 5' RACE reads, holding one entry per CDR3 protein. The table includes roughly 200,000 distinct CDR3 sequences, just over 9.5% detected once. Germline CDR1 SNHLY, CDR2 FYNNEI. There are 14 residues in the CDR3. Trimming stripped 4 bases from V and 0 bases from J, with 10 bases between. This sample is drawn from a study of T-cell memory formation after mild COVID-19. Study observations and caveats: While clones contracting from day 15 to 85 were balanced between CD4 and CD8, later expanders leaned CD4+. Researchers report contracting CD4+ clones mostly in CM and EM, with CD8+ clones in EMRA.

The source is a young man who had mild COVID-19 (a few samples of this study predate the infection). Cell type and time point are not known. This chain connects TRBV2 to TRBJ2-7; a possible D gene is TRBD1 (6 bases). Sequenced input: PBMCs or a T cell subset sorted from them (not recorded which). This chain's CDR3 is CASSADRFSYEQYF. The CDR3 region has the DNA TGTGCCAGCAGTGCGGACAGATTCTCCTACGAGCAGTACTTC.